Shown below are 5 T cell receptor beta chains from a single sample sequenced in a study of blood T cell repertoires in COVID-19. Using immunoSEQ multiplex PCR, the repertoire was profiled, and TCRdb retains in-frame clones only, with some absent. The sample records about 400,000 clones, roughly 89% being singletons. The sequencing sample was made of PBMCs or T cells enriched from blood (not recorded which). Every receptor here comes from a woman in her thirties who had recovered from COVID-19.

This chain joins TRBV4-3 and TRBJ1-4; possibly TRBD1 for D (6 bases). Trimming removed 0 bases at V and 4 bases at J, with 6 bases between. This CDR3 contains 14 residues. Germline V CDR1 and CDR2: LGHNA, YSLEER. CDR3 residues: CASSQEGGNEKLFF. The CDR3, as DNA: TGCGCCAGCAGCCAAGAAGGGGGTAATGAAAAACTGTTTTTT.

This clone occurred many times. This sequence joins TRBV28 and TRBJ2-7; no clear D. Between the trimmed V and J ends, which lost 6 bases and 4 bases, there was a span of 13 bases. The CDR3 length is 13 residues. Germline loops: CDR1 MDHEN, CDR2 SYDVKM. In nucleotides, the CDR3 is TGTGCCAGCAGGCTTCCAGGTTCGTACGAGCAGTACTTC. Translating gives CASRLPGSYEQYF. Full variable domain (rest looked up from reference TRBV28 and TRBJ2-7): DVKVTQSSRYLVKRTGEKVFLECVQDMDHENMFWYRQDPGLGLRLIYFSYDVKMKEKGDIPEGYSVSREKKERFSLILESASTNQTSMYLCASRLPGSYEQYFGPGTRLTVT.

In its sample, this clone is medium-sized. The V call is TRBV7-3, the J call TRBJ2-1, with D maybe TRBD2 (5 bases). The CDR3 runs 13 residues. Trimming removed 4 bases from V and 6 bases from J, with 10 bases in between. Germline values: CDR1 SGHTA, CDR2 FQGTGA. The CDR3 DNA reads as TGTGCCAGCAGCTCATGGACTGGCAATGAGCAGTTCTTC. It encodes CASSSWTGNEQFF.

The rearrangement joins TRBV12-3 or TRBV12-4 to TRBJ2-7; D perhaps matches TRBD1 (6 bases). Trimming stripped 3 bases from V and 2 bases from J, with 8 bases between. The CDR3 extends over 13 amino acids. CDR3 DNA: TGTGCCAGCAGTTTTGGGACAACCTACGAGCAGTACTTC. Amino acid sequence: CASSFGTTYEQYF.

This clone was counted many times. The V and J genes are TRBV28 and TRBJ2-1; TRBD2 matches at 9 bases. The germline V gene encodes CDR1 MDHEN and CDR2 SYDVKM. V trimming: 0 bases; J trimming: 4 bases; junction bases outside the gene matches: 1. CDR3 size: 15 residues. The CDR3 here is CASSLWTSGYNEQFF. The CDR3 DNA sequence: TGTGCCAGCAGTTTATGGACTAGCGGTTACAATGAGCAGTTCTTC. Drawing the rest from reference TRBV28 and TRBJ2-1, the complete variable domain is DVKVTQSSRYLVKRTGEKVFLECVQDMDHENMFWYRQDPGLGLRLIYFSYDVKMKEKGDIPEGYSVSREKKERFSLILESASTNQTSMYLCASSLWTSGYNEQFFGPGTRLTVL.